These 21 T cell receptor beta chains were all obtained from the same sample, sequenced in a study of blood T cell repertoires in COVID-19. Clones were read by immunoSEQ multiplex PCR, and TCRdb kept only the in-frame ones, dropping some. The sample holds a few hundred thousand clones, around 89% seen once. The sequenced sample consisted of PBMCs or T cells enriched from blood (not recorded which). These receptors all stem from a woman between 40 and 50 years old who had recovered from COVID-19.

The chain is built from TRBV27 and TRBJ2-7; 12 bases are a match to TRBD2. The V and J ends lost 8 bases and 1 base, in that order; junction bases with no gene match: 3. This CDR3 region has 14 residues. Germline V gene data show CDR1 as MNHEY and CDR2 as SMNVEV (reference sequence). CDR3 in DNA: TGTGCCAGCGGCCTAGCGGGAGGGTCCTACGAGCAGTACTTC. It encodes CASGLAGGSYEQYF.

This clone was seen once. This specimen includes other DNA sequences encoding the same CDR3. This chain uses TRBV30 with TRBJ2-5; no clear D gene. Trimming shortened V by 3 bases and J by 0 bases, and 2 bases separated the two germline ends. Germline CDR1 is GTSNPN and CDR2 is SVGIG (reference sequence). The CDR3 covers 11 residues. The CDR3 protein is CAWSDQETQYF. The CDR3 nucleotides are TGTGCCTGGAGCGACCAAGAGACCCAGTACTTC.

The chain combines TRBV4-3 with TRBJ1-2, with 8 bases aligning to TRBD1. Germline CDR1 reads LGHNA; CDR2 reads YSLEER. The CDR3 is 14 amino acids. V was clipped by 3 bases and J by 8 bases; unmatched bases: 8. CDR3 in amino acids: CASSHIGRGRGYTF. In DNA, the CDR3 is TGCGCCAGCAGCCACATCGGCAGGGGGCGAGGCTACACCTTC.

This chain joins TRBV10-1 and TRBJ2-2, with 14 bases identical to TRBD2. This CDR3 contains 15 residues. Per germline, CDR1 WNHNN and CDR2 SYGVQD (reference sequence). V was pared by 4 bases and J by 6 bases, with 1 base of the junction left unmatched. CDR3: CASSAGLAGAGELFF. In nucleotides, the CDR3 is TGCGCCAGCAGTGCGGGACTAGCGGGGGCCGGGGAGCTGTTTTTT.

V gene TRBV15 combines with J gene TRBJ1-2; tentative D call: TRBD1 (6 bases). This CDR3 has 16 residues. The germline V gene has CDR1 LNHNV and CDR2 YYDKDF (reference sequence). V gave up 1 base and J gave up 0 bases, with 12 bases separating them. This chain's CDR3 is CATSRVGAPPNYGYTF. In nucleotides, the CDR3 is TGTGCCACCAGCAGAGTGGGGGCACCTCCTAACTATGGCTACACCTTC. Together with reference TRBV15 and TRBJ1-2, the CDR3 gives the full variable domain: DAMVIQNPRYQVTQFGKPVTLSCSQTLNHNVMYWYQQKSSQAPKLLFHYYDKDFNNEADTPDNFQSRRPNTSFCFLDIRSPGLGDTAMYLCATSRVGAPPNYGYTFGSGTRLTVV.

This sequence joins TRBV7-9 and TRBJ2-7; D gene unclear. The ends were cut back, 1 base at V and 5 bases at J, with 15 bases in the middle. The CDR3 runs 15 residues. Germline V lookup: CDR1 SEHNR, CDR2 FQNEAQ (reference sequence). DNA of the CDR3: TGTGCCAGCAGCTTAGGTAGCCTAGGCCCGCACGAGCAGTACTTC. It encodes CASSLGSLGPHEQYF. The full variable domain, in which reference TRBV7-9 and TRBJ2-7 provide the parts outside the CDR3, is DTGVSQNPRHKITKRGQNVTFRCDPISEHNRLYWYRQTLGQGPEFLTYFQNEAQLEKSRLLSDRFSAERPKGSFSTLEIQRTEQGDSAMYLCASSLGSLGPHEQYFGPGTRLTVT.

The sample holds one count of this clone. The gene calls are TRBV4-1 and TRBJ2-2; D may be TRBD1 (6 bases). V dropped 4 bases and J dropped 1 base, with 10 bases sitting between them. Germline V lookup: CDR1 MGHRA, CDR2 YSYEKL. The CDR3 length is 15 residues. Here the CDR3 DNA reads TGCGCCAGCAGCCGCTTGGGACAGAACACCGGGGAGCTGTTTTTT. It encodes CASSRLGQNTGELFF.

The chain recombines TRBV3-1 (or the pseudogene TRBV3-2) with TRBJ1-2; 7 bases fit TRBD1. CDR1 is LGHDT and CDR2 is YNNKEL in the germline V gene (reference sequence). The CDR3 has 15 amino acids. After removal of 4 bases from V and 0 bases from J, the junction contained 5 bases not matched to a gene. The CDR3 bases are TGTGCCAGCAGCCGAGACAGGGTAGCTAACTATGGCTACACCTTC. Amino acids: CASSRDRVANYGYTF.

The J gene is TRBJ1-1, the V gene TRBV25-1; D is perhaps TRBD1 (5 bases). CDR1 MGHDK and CDR2 SYGVNS come from the germline V gene. Trimming removed 5 bases at V and 3 bases at J, with 16 bases between. The CDR3 has 15 residues. The CDR3 spells CASSWARERDTEAFF. The CDR3 nucleotides are TGTGCCAGCAGTTGGGCCAGGGAAAGGGACACTGAAGCTTTCTTT.

V usage is TRBV2 and J usage is TRBJ2-7, with D possibly being TRBD1 (5 bases). The V and J ends lost 0 bases and 5 bases respectively, with 17 bases between them. This CDR3 region has 16 residues. Germline V gene sequence: CDR1 SNHLY, CDR2 FYNNEI. The CDR3 is CASSEALGLGPHEQYF. In nucleotides, the CDR3 is TGTGCCAGCAGTGAAGCGCTTGGGTTGGGGCCCCACGAGCAGTACTTC.

The chain carries TRBV2 and TRBJ2-1; D gene ambiguous. Between the trimmed V and J ends, which lost 6 bases and 8 bases, there was a span of 17 bases. The CDR3 spans 14 residues. Looked up from germline, CDR1 is SNHLY and CDR2 is FYNNEI. The CDR3 region is CASSASTLGYEQFF. CDR3 bases: TGTGCCAGCAGCGCCTCGACCCTAGGCTATGAGCAGTTCTTC.

J is TRBJ1-5 and V is TRBV9, with D tentatively TRBD1 (6 bases). CDR1 and CDR2 from the germline V gene are SGDLS and YYNGEE. The CDR3 is made up of 14 amino acids. Trimming removed 4 bases at V and 3 bases at J, with 11 bases between. Here the CDR3 reads CASSLDSSNQPQHF. The CDR3, as DNA: TGTGCCAGCAGCCTGGACAGTTCCAATCAGCCCCAGCATTTT. Complete variable domain (other parts from reference TRBV9 and TRBJ1-5): DSGVTQTPKHLITATGQRVTLRCSPRSGDLSVYWYQQSLDQGLQFLIQYYNGEERAKGNILERFSAQQFPDLHSELNLSSLELGDSALYFCASSLDSSNQPQHFGDGTRLSIL.

The chain employs TRBV9 and TRBJ1-1; D perhaps matches TRBD1 (6 bases). Trimming took 2 bases from V and 6 from J, leaving 14 bases between them. The germline V gene has CDR1 SGDLS and CDR2 YYNGEE. This CDR3 spans 14 amino acids. The CDR3 DNA follows: TGTGCCAGCAGCGTTGCAGGGGCGGGGGCTGAAGCTTTCTTT. It encodes CASSVAGAGAEAFF.

The chain joins TRBV24-1 to TRBJ2-2, with TRBD1 identical over 9 bases. The CDR3 has 17 residues. Germline CDR1 KGHDR, CDR2 SFDVKD. Germline trimming cut 4 bases from V and 1 base from J; bases unmatched to any gene: 6. The CDR3 region is CATSDLGDRVNTGELFF. CDR3 sequence (DNA): TGTGCCACCAGTGACCTAGGGGACAGGGTGAACACCGGGGAGCTGTTTTTT.

V gene TRBV12-5 combines with J gene TRBJ2-7, with D hard to call. CDR1 is LGHNT, CDR2 FRNRAP, per germline. The CDR3 loop spans 15 amino acids. V lost 0 bases to trimming and J lost 6 bases, with 15 bases between them. The CDR3 nucleotides are TGTGCTAGTGGTTTGGTACTGTCCCAGGCGAGCGAGCAGTACTTC. Protein sequence: CASGLVLSQASEQYF.

This chain links TRBV29-1 with TRBJ2-7; 7 bases map to TRBD1. Germline V gene lookup returns CDR1 SQVTM and CDR2 ANQGSEA. The CDR3 is 11 amino acids. V lost 6 bases to trimming and J lost 3 bases; unmatched junction nucleotides: 2. The CDR3 reads CSVHRGYEQYF. CDR3 in DNA: TGCAGCGTCCACAGGGGCTACGAGCAGTACTTC.

This clone has just one count. One end of the junction fails to match germline, which may point to a read error. The J gene is TRBJ2-5, the V gene TRBV2; a weak D match, TRBD1 (5 bases). The CDR3 consists of 18 residues. In germline, CDR1 is SNHLY, CDR2 FYNNEI. The CDR3 spells CASSEERSRSRVEEAQYF. CDR3 bases: TGTGCCAGCAGTGAAGAGAGGTCCCGAAGCAGGGTCGAAGAGGCCCAGTACTTC. Full variable domain (rest looked up from reference TRBV2 and TRBJ2-5): EPEVTQTPSHQVTQMGQEVILRCVPISNHLYFYWYRQILGQKVEFLVSFYNNEISEKSEIFDDQFSVERPDGSNFTLKIRSTKLEDSAMYFCASSEERSRSRVEEAQYFGPGTRLLVL.

This chain joins TRBV27 and TRBJ1-5; no reliable D call. The CDR3 contains 13 residues. V lost 3 bases to trimming and J lost 1 base, with 4 bases between them. The germline V gene has CDR1 MNHEY and CDR2 SMNVEV (reference sequence). CDR3 nucleotide sequence: TGTGCCAGCAGTTTGGGCAGCAATCAGCCCCAGCATTTT. It is translated as CASSLGSNQPQHF.

V gene TRBV11-3 combines with J gene TRBJ2-7; possibly TRBD2 for D (5 bases). The CDR3 is 16 residues long. CDR1 and CDR2 from the germline V gene are SGHNT and YENEEA. The V and J ends lost 0 bases and 6 bases respectively, with 18 bases between them. CDR3 protein: CASSLEVVRSRAEQYF. CDR3 sequence (DNA): TGTGCCAGCAGCTTAGAGGTTGTTCGGTCGAGGGCCGAGCAGTACTTC.

Written as DNA, the CDR3 is TGTGCCAGCAGCCCAACGACTAGCGGGACGCGCCGCTCCTACAATGAGCAGTTCTTC. It is translated as CASSPTTSGTRRSYNEQFF. This chain links TRBV5-6 with TRBJ2-1; TRBD2 matches at 11 bases. The CDR3 runs to 19 residues. Germline lookup yields CDR1 SGHDT and CDR2 YYEEEE. With V trimmed by 4 bases and J by 0 bases, 12 bases remained unmatched.

The V and J genes are TRBV2 and TRBJ1-2; TRBD1 agrees at 9 bases. With V trimmed by 2 bases and J by 8 bases, 6 bases remained unmatched. The CDR3 covers 14 residues. CDR1 and CDR2 from the germline V gene are SNHLY and FYNNEI. DNA for the CDR3: TGTGCCAGCAGTGAAAGGACAGGGGTGAAGGGCTACACCTTC. Its translation: CASSERTGVKGYTF.